Listed below are T cell receptor beta chains from one sample, sequenced in a study of T cell responses to AZD1222 COVID-19 vaccine. Generated by immunoSEQ multiplex PCR, the TCRdb table keeps only in-frame clones and is missing some. Of about 19,000 clones listed, roughly 79% were seen once; the top ten hold 20% to 25%. The sample in question was peripheral blood, obtained 28 days after the second AZD1222 dose. These receptors came from an adult who received the AZD1222 COVID-19 vaccine. Each CDR3 is given with its conserved first and last residue. D genes are given only for firm matches. Only part of the rows carry a size: once, few, many, or a class if the clone is expanded.

clone_size: .; v_call: TRBV9; d_call: TRBD2; j_call: TRBJ2-3; cdr3_nt: TGTGCCAGCACCTCGGGGGGAGAAGGGGCCACAGATACGCAGTATTTT; cdr3_aa: CASTSGGEGATDTQYF
clone_size: once; v_call: TRBV29-1; d_call: .; j_call: TRBJ2-2; cdr3_nt: TGCAGCGTTGAACGAGGGGGGACCGGGGAGCTGTTTTTT; cdr3_aa: CSVERGGTGELFF
clone_size: .; v_call: TRBV5-1; d_call: TRBD1; j_call: TRBJ1-2; cdr3_nt: TGCGCCAGCAGCTCCGGGACAGGGGTACCGGGCTACACCTTC; cdr3_aa: CASSSGTGVPGYTF
clone_size: .; v_call: TRBV12-3/TRBV12-4; d_call: .; j_call: TRBJ2-1; cdr3_nt: TGTGCCAGCAGTTTTTCCCGGGTGCAGTTCTTC; cdr3_aa: CASSFSRVQFF
clone_size: .; v_call: TRBV19; d_call: TRBD1; j_call: TRBJ1-2; cdr3_nt: TGTGCCAGTAGTTCCGAGACAGGGAACTATGGCTACACCTTC; cdr3_aa: CASSSETGNYGYTF
clone_size: .; v_call: TRBV18; d_call: TRBD1; j_call: TRBJ1-1; cdr3_nt: TGTGCCAGCTCACCGGGGGCAGGGGGCAGAGGCACTGAAGCTTTCTTT; cdr3_aa: CASSPGAGGRGTEAFF
clone_size: .; v_call: TRBV7-2; d_call: TRBD1; j_call: TRBJ1-2; cdr3_nt: TGTGCCAGCAGCGACCAACAGGGGGTCGGGCTTGGCTACACCTTC; cdr3_aa: CASSDQQGVGLGYTF
clone_size: .; v_call: TRBV7-2; d_call: TRBD1; j_call: TRBJ2-7; cdr3_nt: TGTGCCAGCAGCTTGGCCGGGACAGGATCCTACGAGCAGTACTTC; cdr3_aa: CASSLAGTGSYEQYF
clone_size: .; v_call: TRBV25-1; d_call: .; j_call: TRBJ1-2; cdr3_nt: TGTGCCAGCAGTAAGGGCCACAGGAGAGGCTACACCTTC; cdr3_aa: CASSKGHRRGYTF
clone_size: few; v_call: TRBV30; d_call: .; j_call: TRBJ1-6; cdr3_nt: TGTGCCTGGATCGACAGGAATAATTCACCCCTCCACTTT; cdr3_aa: CAWIDRNNSPLHF
clone_size: .; v_call: TRBV10-3; d_call: TRBD1; j_call: TRBJ2-1; cdr3_nt: TGTGCCTTCAGTGAGCCGGTGGGGGACAGGTCCTCGCTTGGGGCCTACAATGAGCAGTTCTTC; cdr3_aa: CAFSEPVGDRSSLGAYNEQFF
clone_size: .; v_call: TRBV5-5; d_call: .; j_call: TRBJ1-2; cdr3_nt: TGTGCCAGCAGCTTGTCGATCTATGGCTACACCTTC; cdr3_aa: CASSLSIYGYTF
clone_size: .; v_call: TRBV4-2; d_call: TRBD1; j_call: TRBJ1-1; cdr3_nt: TGTGCCAGCAGCCAAGATCTCCCCGGGACAGGGAACACTGAAGCTTTCTTT; cdr3_aa: CASSQDLPGTGNTEAFF
clone_size: .; v_call: TRBV4-1; d_call: .; j_call: TRBJ2-2; cdr3_nt: TGCGCCAGCAGCCAAGATGGGTCGACCGGGGAGCTGTTTTTT; cdr3_aa: CASSQDGSTGELFF
clone_size: few; v_call: TRBV4-1; d_call: .; j_call: TRBJ2-3; cdr3_nt: TGCGCCAGCAGCCAAGACCCACCTCGGTCAGGTGGGGCGGGAGATACGCAGTATTTT; cdr3_aa: CASSQDPPRSGGAGDTQYF
clone_size: .; v_call: TRBV28; d_call: TRBD1; j_call: TRBJ1-1; cdr3_nt: TGTGCCAGCAGTTTGCAGGGGGCGAACACTGAAGCTTTCTTT; cdr3_aa: CASSLQGANTEAFF
clone_size: .; v_call: TRBV19; d_call: TRBD2; j_call: TRBJ2-7; cdr3_nt: TGTGCCAGTAGTTCCTTGTCGGGAGGGCAGTACGAGCAGTACTTC; cdr3_aa: CASSSLSGGQYEQYF
clone_size: .; v_call: TRBV4-3; d_call: .; j_call: TRBJ1-4; cdr3_nt: TGCGCCAGCAGCCAAGAGACGGGCGAAAAACTGTTTTTT; cdr3_aa: CASSQETGEKLFF
clone_size: .; v_call: TRBV2; d_call: .; j_call: TRBJ1-2; cdr3_nt: TGTGCCAGCAGGCCATGGGGGGTTATTGGTGGCTACACCTTC; cdr3_aa: CASRPWGVIGGYTF
clone_size: .; v_call: TRBV7-3; d_call: .; j_call: TRBJ1-2; cdr3_nt: TGTGCCAGCAGCTTGGCCCAGGGAGCTAACTATGGCTACACCTTC; cdr3_aa: CASSLAQGANYGYTF
clone_size: .; v_call: TRBV9; d_call: .; j_call: TRBJ2-7; cdr3_nt: TGTGCCAGCAGCGTAGGTGATGGGGAAGAAGCCTACGAGCAGTACTTC; cdr3_aa: CASSVGDGEEAYEQYF
clone_size: .; v_call: TRBV7-6; d_call: TRBD1; j_call: TRBJ1-1; cdr3_nt: TGTGCCAGCAGCTTAGCGGTGGTGGGACAGGGAGGGTATACTGAAGCTTTCTTT; cdr3_aa: CASSLAVVGQGGYTEAFF
clone_size: .; v_call: TRBV30; d_call: TRBD2; j_call: TRBJ2-2; cdr3_nt: TGTGCCTGGAGGTTCGGACTAGCGTCCGGGGAGCTGTTTTTT; cdr3_aa: CAWRFGLASGELFF
clone_size: .; v_call: TRBV30; d_call: TRBD1; j_call: TRBJ1-5; cdr3_nt: TGTGCCTGGAGTGGTACAGGGGCCAATCAGCCCCAGCATTTT; cdr3_aa: CAWSGTGANQPQHF
clone_size: .; v_call: TRBV6-5; d_call: .; j_call: TRBJ1-2; cdr3_nt: TGTGCCAGCAGTCCAGGACCCTATGGCTACACCTTC; cdr3_aa: CASSPGPYGYTF
clone_size: .; v_call: TRBV2; d_call: TRBD1; j_call: TRBJ1-1; cdr3_nt: TGTGCCACCTCGGGACAGCCGAACACTGAAGCTTTCTTT; cdr3_aa: CATSGQPNTEAFF
clone_size: once; v_call: TRBV7-2; d_call: TRBD2; j_call: TRBJ2-7; cdr3_nt: TGTGCCAGCAGACCCGGGGGGAACTCCTACGAGCAGTACTTC; cdr3_aa: CASRPGGNSYEQYF
clone_size: .; v_call: TRBV7-9; d_call: .; j_call: TRBJ1-2; cdr3_nt: TGTGCCAGCAGCTTCAAGGGGAAGGACTATGGCTACACCTTC; cdr3_aa: CASSFKGKDYGYTF